This T cell receptor (beta chain) came from a study of cytomegalovirus exposure and HLA in healthy donors. Study-level information: There were 100 million to 120 million unique TCR beta sequences, drawn from approximately 190 million T cells, in an earlier analysis. The study's findings and limits: In a later analysis, TCR beta V- and J-gene trimming was associated with a missense DCLRE1C variant. Indistinguishable V segments, including TRBV6-2 and TRBV6-3, were excluded. The majority of TCR sequences were rare, yet some public TCRs appeared in many donors.

Primers for the PCR totalled 60 Vbeta and 13 Jbeta. Data came from immunoSEQ multiplex PCR; TCRdb stores just in-frame clones and leaves some out. The sample holds a few hundred thousand clones, roughly 75% seen once. Concerning this clone itself: Its antigen remains unknown.

The CDR3 runs 15 residues. J lost 3 bases, V lost 4 bases, and 7 bases had no gene match. The germline CDR1 and CDR2 sequences are SGHVS and FNYEAQ. Sequencing was carried out using PBMCs. This TCR was sampled from a young woman in good health and CMV-seronegative. This rearrangement joins TRBV7-6 to TRBJ2-7; 9 bases align to TRBD2. For the CDR3, the DNA is TGTGCCAGCAGCTCCCCCGGGACTAGCAACTACGAGCAGTACTTC. Translated: CASSSPGTSNYEQYF.